This T cell receptor beta chain was observed in a study of blood T cell repertoires in COVID-19. Study context: Acute and convalescent COVID-19 samples came from the United States, Italy and Spain. T cells, B-cell-depleted T cells, or PBMCs provided the cDNA or gDNA that served as material.

Original processing notes: By means of reference gene primer amplification, nucleated cell counts were estimated. Clones were read by immunoSEQ multiplex PCR, and TCRdb kept only the in-frame ones, dropping some. V, J and clone size derive from that table, while D and trimming were established from the DNA sequence. The sample shows 25,000 to 30,000 clones, 85% to 90% of them seen only once. Trimming removed 5 bases at V and 9 bases at J, with 14 bases between. CDR3 length equals 13 residues. CDR1 SNHLY and CDR2 FYNNEI come from the germline V gene. This sequence joins TRBV2 and TRBJ2-1; D is unresolved. Sequenced material: peripheral blood. The clonotype comes from a human donor in a cohort sampled during active COVID-19. CDR3 sequence (DNA): TGTGCCAGCAGTCAAAATATACAGAGTGAGCAGTTCTTC. Its protein product is CASSQNIQSEQFF. The variable domain in full, completed from reference TRBV2 and TRBJ2-1, reads EPEVTQTPSHQVTQMGQEVILRCVPISNHLYFYWYRQILGQKVEFLVSFYNNEISEKSEIFDDQFSVERPDGSNFTLKIRSTKLEDSAMYFCASSQNIQSEQFFGPGTRLTVL.